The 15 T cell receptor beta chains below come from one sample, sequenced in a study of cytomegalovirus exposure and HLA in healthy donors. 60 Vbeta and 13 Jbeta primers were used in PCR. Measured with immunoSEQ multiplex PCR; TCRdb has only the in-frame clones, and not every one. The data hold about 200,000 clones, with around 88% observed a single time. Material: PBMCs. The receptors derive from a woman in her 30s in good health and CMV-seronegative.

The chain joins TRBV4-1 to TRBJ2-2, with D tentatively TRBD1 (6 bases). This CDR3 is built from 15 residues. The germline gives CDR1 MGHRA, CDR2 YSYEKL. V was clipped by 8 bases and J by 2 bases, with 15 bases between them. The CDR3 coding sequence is TGCGCCAGCCGCACCGGGACACGAAACACCGGGGAGCTGTTTTTT. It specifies CASRTGTRNTGELFF.

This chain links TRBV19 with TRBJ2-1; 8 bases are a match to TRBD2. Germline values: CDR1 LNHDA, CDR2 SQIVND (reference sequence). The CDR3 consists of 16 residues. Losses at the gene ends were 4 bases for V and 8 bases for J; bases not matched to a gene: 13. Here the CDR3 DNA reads TGTGCCAGTAGTACGTTCTATAGCGGGGCCCGTCATGAGCAGTTCTTC. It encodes CASSTFYSGARHEQFF.

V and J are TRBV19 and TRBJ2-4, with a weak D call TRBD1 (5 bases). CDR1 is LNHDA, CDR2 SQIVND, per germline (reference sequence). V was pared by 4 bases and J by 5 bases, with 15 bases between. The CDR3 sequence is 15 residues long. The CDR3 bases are TGTGCCAGTAGTACCTTCAGGGTACGGGAAAACATTCAGTACTTC. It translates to CASSTFRVRENIQYF.

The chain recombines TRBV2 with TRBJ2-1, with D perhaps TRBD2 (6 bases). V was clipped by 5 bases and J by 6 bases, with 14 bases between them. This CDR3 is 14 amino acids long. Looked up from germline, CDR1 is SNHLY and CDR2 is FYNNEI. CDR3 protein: CASSRDSNFNEQFF. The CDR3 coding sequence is TGTGCCAGCAGTAGGGACTCAAACTTCAATGAGCAGTTCTTC.

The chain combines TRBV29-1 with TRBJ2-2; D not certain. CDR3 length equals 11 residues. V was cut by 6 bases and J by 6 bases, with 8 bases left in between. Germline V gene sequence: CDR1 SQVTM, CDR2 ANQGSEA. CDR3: CSVLEPGELFF. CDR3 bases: TGCAGCGTCCTAGAACCCGGGGAGCTGTTTTTT.

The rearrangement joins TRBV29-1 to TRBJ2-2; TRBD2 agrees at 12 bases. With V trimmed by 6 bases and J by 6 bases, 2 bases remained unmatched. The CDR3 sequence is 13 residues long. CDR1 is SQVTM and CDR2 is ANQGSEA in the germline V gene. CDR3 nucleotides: TGCAGCGTCAGACTAGCGGGAGCCGGGGAGCTGTTTTTT. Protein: CSVRLAGAGELFF.

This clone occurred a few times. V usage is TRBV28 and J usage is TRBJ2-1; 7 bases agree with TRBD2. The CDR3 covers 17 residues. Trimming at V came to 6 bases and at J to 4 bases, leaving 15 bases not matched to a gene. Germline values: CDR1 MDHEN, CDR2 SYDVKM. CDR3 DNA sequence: TGTGCCAGCAGCCCTCTCCTTGGGAGGGGACTATACAATGAGCAGTTCTTC. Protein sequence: CASSPLLGRGLYNEQFF.

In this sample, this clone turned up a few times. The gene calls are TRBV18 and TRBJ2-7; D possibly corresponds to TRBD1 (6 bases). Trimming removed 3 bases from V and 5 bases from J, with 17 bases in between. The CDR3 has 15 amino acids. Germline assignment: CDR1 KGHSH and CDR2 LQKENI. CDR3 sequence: CASSPTGPPRDEQYF. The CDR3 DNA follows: TGTGCCAGCTCACCGACAGGCCCCCCGAGGGACGAGCAGTACTTC.

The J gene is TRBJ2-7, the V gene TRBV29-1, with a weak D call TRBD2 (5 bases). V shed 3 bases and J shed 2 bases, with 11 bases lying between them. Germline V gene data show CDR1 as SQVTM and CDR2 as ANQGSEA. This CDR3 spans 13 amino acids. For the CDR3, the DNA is TGCAGCGTTGAGATTCCGGGGACCTACGAGCAGTACTTC. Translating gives CSVEIPGTYEQYF.

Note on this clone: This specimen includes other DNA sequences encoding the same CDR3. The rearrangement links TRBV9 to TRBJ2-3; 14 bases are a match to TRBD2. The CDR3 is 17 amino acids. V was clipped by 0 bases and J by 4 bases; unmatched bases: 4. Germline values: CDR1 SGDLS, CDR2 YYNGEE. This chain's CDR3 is CASSVDEGLAGADTQYF. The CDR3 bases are TGTGCCAGCAGCGTAGATGAGGGACTAGCGGGGGCAGATACGCAGTATTTT.

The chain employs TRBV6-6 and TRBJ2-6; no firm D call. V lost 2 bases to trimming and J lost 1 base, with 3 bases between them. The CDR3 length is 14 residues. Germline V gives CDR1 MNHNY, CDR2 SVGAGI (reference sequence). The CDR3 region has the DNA TGTGCCAGCAGTTACCAGTCTGGGGCCAACGTCCTGACTTTC. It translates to CASSYQSGANVLTF.

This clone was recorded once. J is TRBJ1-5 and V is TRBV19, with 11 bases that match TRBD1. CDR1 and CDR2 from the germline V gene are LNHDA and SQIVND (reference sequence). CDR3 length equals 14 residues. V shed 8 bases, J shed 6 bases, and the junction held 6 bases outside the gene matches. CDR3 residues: CASSGQGAGQPQHF. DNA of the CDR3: TGTGCCAGTTCCGGACAGGGGGCTGGTCAGCCCCAGCATTTT.

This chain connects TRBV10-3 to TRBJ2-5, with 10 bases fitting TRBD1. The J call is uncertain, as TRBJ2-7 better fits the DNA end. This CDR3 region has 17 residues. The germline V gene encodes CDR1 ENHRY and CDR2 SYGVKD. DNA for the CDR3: TGTGCCATCAGTGAGTCGACGGGACAGGGGTTTCGGAACGAGCAGTACTTC. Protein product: CAISESTGQGFRNEQYF.

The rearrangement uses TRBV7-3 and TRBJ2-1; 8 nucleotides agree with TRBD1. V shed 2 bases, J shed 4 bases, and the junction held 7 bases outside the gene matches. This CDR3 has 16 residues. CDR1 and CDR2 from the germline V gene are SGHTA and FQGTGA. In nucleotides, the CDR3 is TGTGCCAGCAGCTTAGGGGGGACAGGAGCATACAATGAGCAGTTCTTC. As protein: CASSLGGTGAYNEQFF.

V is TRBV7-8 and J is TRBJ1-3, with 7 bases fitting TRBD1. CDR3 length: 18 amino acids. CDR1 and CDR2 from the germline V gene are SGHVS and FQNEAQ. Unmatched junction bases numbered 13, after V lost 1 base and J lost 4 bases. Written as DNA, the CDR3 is TGTGCCAGCAGCTTAGGAGGGACAGTGAGTAGGTCCGGAAACACCATATATTTT. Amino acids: CASSLGGTVSRSGNTIYF.